This T cell receptor (beta chain) is from a study of T cells in Graves' hyperthyroidism and ophthalmopathy. Overall study results and limits: Stable hyperthyroidism and ophthalmopathy were separated using 13 V-J signatures.

The patients, who ranged from 18 to 65 in age, presented with newly diagnosed hyperthyroidism lasting under 2 months. It was around 10 ml of fresh peripheral blood that supplied the PBMCs. The investigators amplified TCR beta CDR3 regions from RNA transcripts. Primed by the HTBI set, a first-round RT-PCR was run on the TCR CDR3. TCRdb reanalysed the multiplex PCR reads using MiXCR and keeps one entry per CDR3 protein. The repertoire holds some 380,000 distinct CDR3 sequences, about 13% seen once, with 20% to 25% in the top ten. This clonotype was picked up one time. What it recognizes is unknown. The sequence derives from a man aged 25-40 years with Graves' hyperthyroidism that later progressed to Graves' ophthalmopathy. Sample: blood.

The DNA for the CDR3 is TGCAGTGCTCCAAAGGGGGGGAACACCGGGGAGCTGTTTTTT. Its translation is CSAPKGGNTGELFF. The chain has TRBV20-1 and TRBJ2-2, with D perhaps being TRBD1 or TRBD2 (6 bases each). CDR1 DFQATT and CDR2 SNEGSKA come from the germline V gene (reference sequence). This CDR3 contains 14 residues. V was cut by 5 bases and J by 1 base, with 11 bases left in between.